What follows is one T cell receptor (beta chain) and its context. Other DNA variants within this sample encode the same CDR3. This CDR3 comprises 14 residues. CDR1 and CDR2 (germline): SGHRS, YFSETQ. Germline trimming cut 1 base from V and 1 base from J; bases unmatched to any gene: 0. Clones were sequenced by immunoSEQ multiplex PCR, and TCRdb holds only the in-frame ones, with some missing. The profile covers some 99,000 clones, with more than 80% appearing a single time and 1.1% taken by the ten largest. This entry comes from a study of blood T cell repertoires in COVID-19. About the study: Sources were T cells, B-cell-depleted T cells, or PBMCs; the material itself was cDNA or gDNA.

Sequenced material: peripheral blood. This chain links TRBV5-1 with TRBJ1-1, with 8 bases aligning to TRBD1. This TCR was sampled from a human donor in a cohort sampled during active COVID-19. Written as DNA, the CDR3 is TGCGCCAGCAGCTTGCAGGGGGCGAACACTGAAGCTTTCTTT. This translates into CASSLQGANTEAFF.